The sequence of this T cell receptor beta chain was determined in a study of blood T cell repertoires in COVID-19. Study in general: Whether acute or convalescent, the COVID-19 samples came from the United States, Italy and Spain. Sample material is recorded as cDNA or gDNA derived from T cells, B-cell-depleted T cells, or PBMCs.

Participant age was about 18 to 95 years, and participants resided in about 25 US areas. Membership in each cohort depended on participant-reported clinical history. Germline assignment: CDR1 SQVTM and CDR2 ANQGSEA. V shed 3 bases and J shed 0 bases, with 8 bases lying between them. This CDR3 region has 13 residues. Assay used: immunoSEQ multiplex PCR; TCRdb lists only in-frame clones, some missing. Here the sample spans fewer than 250,000 clones, about 86% being singletons. The sample was PBMCs or T cells enriched from blood (not recorded which). The receptor was isolated from a woman in her thirties or forties with acute COVID-19. This rearrangement joins TRBV29-1 to TRBJ1-2; D gene unclear. The CDR3 is CSVEGRANYGYTF. The CDR3 DNA is TGCAGCGTTGAGGGGAGGGCTAACTATGGCTACACCTTC.